Each of the 32 T cell receptor beta chains below was sequenced from the same sample in a study of cytomegalovirus exposure and HLA in healthy donors. It was with 60 Vbeta and 13 Jbeta primers that the PCR ran. Assay: immunoSEQ multiplex PCR; the TCRdb copy retains only in-frame clones and omits some. The sample has around 150,000 clones; 84% are singletons. The specimen was PBMCs. The receptors here all came from a young man in good health and CMV-seronegative.

The V and J genes are TRBV10-3 and TRBJ2-3, with a tentative D call TRBD1 (5 bases). CDR1 and CDR2 from the germline V gene are ENHRY and SYGVKD. The CDR3 is made up of 15 amino acids. The V end was cut by 2 bases, the J end by 1 base, with 10 bases between. The CDR3 is CAISELGLRTDTQYF. Here the CDR3 DNA reads TGTGCCATCAGTGAGCTGGGGCTCCGCACAGATACGCAGTATTTT.

The chain combines TRBV6-1 with TRBJ2-1; 12 nucleotides line up with TRBD1. J gave up 10 bases and V 6 bases, and 4 bases lay outside the gene matches. Germline V gene lookup returns CDR1 MNHNS and CDR2 SASEGT. The CDR3 sequence is 13 residues long. The CDR3 region is CASRGQGAVEQFF. The CDR3 DNA follows: TGTGCCAGCAGGGGACAGGGGGCGGTGGAGCAGTTCTTC.

J is TRBJ2-7 and V is TRBV27, with D possibly being TRBD1 (6 bases). V was pared by 5 bases and J by 2 bases, with 10 bases between. The CDR3 is 13 residues long. The germline CDR1 and CDR2 sequences are MNHEY and SMNVEV (reference sequence). DNA for the CDR3: TGTGCCAGCAGTGCGGACAGTACCTACGAGCAGTACTTC. Encoded protein: CASSADSTYEQYF.

The V gene is TRBV28, the J gene TRBJ1-2, with D unresolved. Trimming stripped 6 bases from V and 7 bases from J, with 18 bases between. The V gene's germline CDR1 is MDHEN and CDR2 SYDVKM. The CDR3 length is 14 residues. As DNA, the CDR3 is TGTGCCAGCAGGCCACAGCCTTCCGGTGGTGGCTACACCTTC. Its protein product is CASRPQPSGGGYTF.

The chain joins TRBV6-5 to TRBJ2-5; 9 bases line up with TRBD2. From germline, CDR1 is MNHEY and CDR2 SVGAGI. The CDR3 consists of 15 residues. J was trimmed by 7 bases and V by 6 bases; bases with no gene match: 12. CDR3 region: CASSTGRGGPGTQYF. The CDR3 DNA follows: TGTGCCAGCAGCACCGGGCGGGGGGGCCCGGGGACCCAGTACTTC.

This chain joins TRBV5-4 and TRBJ2-1; TRBD1 matches 9 bases. The CDR3 has 14 amino acids. After removal of 2 bases from V and 4 bases from J, the junction contained 1 base not matched to a gene. CDR1 is SGHNT, CDR2 YYREEE, per germline (reference sequence). DNA for the CDR3: TGTGCCAGCAGCTTCGGGACAGGGTACAATGAGCAGTTCTTC. Residues: CASSFGTGYNEQFF.

This chain connects TRBV4-1 to TRBJ2-7, with D perhaps TRBD2 (5 bases). Trimming took 1 base from V and 6 from J, leaving 7 bases between them. Germline loops: CDR1 MGHRA, CDR2 YSYEKL. This CDR3 contains 12 residues. CDR3 nucleotides: TGCGCCAGCAGCCAAGGGGCGGGCGAGCAGTACTTC. This encodes CASSQGAGEQYF.

The J gene is TRBJ2-2, the V gene TRBV10-3, with 10 bases fitting TRBD1. J was trimmed by 6 bases and V by 2 bases; bases with no gene match: 3. The CDR3 contains 15 residues. The germline V gene has CDR1 ENHRY and CDR2 SYGVKD. The CDR3 is CAISEGQGGSGELFF. The CDR3 DNA reads as TGTGCCATCAGTGAGGGACAGGGGGGATCCGGGGAGCTGTTTTTT.

This clone was seen a few times. This chain links TRBV4-1 with TRBJ1-3; a possible D gene is TRBD1 (6 bases). Germline V gives CDR1 MGHRA, CDR2 YSYEKL. The V end lost 4 bases, the J end lost 7 bases, and 14 bases lay between the germline ends. The CDR3 runs to 14 residues. The CDR3 region has the DNA TGCGCCAGCAGCCCCGAACGGGGGGGCAACACCATATATTTT. Protein: CASSPERGGNTIYF.

This chain uses TRBV6-6 with TRBJ1-5; D not certain. Trimming pared 7 bases from V and 7 bases from J, leaving 17 bases between. From germline, CDR1 is MNHNY and CDR2 SVGAGI (reference sequence). This CDR3 spans 14 amino acids. The CDR3 is CASTVGRVGQPQHF. CDR3 nucleotide sequence: TGTGCCAGCACCGTTGGGAGGGTTGGACAGCCCCAGCATTTT.

The chain has TRBV19 and TRBJ2-3, with 14 positions matching TRBD2. The CDR3 is 16 residues long. V shed 4 bases and J 5 bases; nucleotides not matched to a gene: 5. Germline assignment: CDR1 LNHDA and CDR2 SQIVND (reference sequence). In DNA form, the CDR3 reads TGTGCCAGTAGTAACCGACTAGCGGGAGGGCTAGATACGCAGTATTTT. Encoded protein: CASSNRLAGGLDTQYF.

The chain is built from TRBV15 and TRBJ2-5, with TRBD2 identical over 11 bases. The germline V gene has CDR1 LNHNV and CDR2 YYDKDF (reference sequence). The ends lost 0 bases at V and 5 bases at J; junction bases unmatched: 11. This CDR3 region has 18 residues. The CDR3 spells CATSREDVSGGVGETQYF. The CDR3 coding sequence is TGTGCCACCAGCAGAGAAGACGTTAGCGGGGGGGTGGGGGAGACCCAGTACTTC.

This clone has just one count. The rearrangement links TRBV27 to TRBJ2-1; the D is unclear. Germline loops: CDR1 MNHEY, CDR2 SMNVEV (reference sequence). The CDR3 is 14 residues long. V lost 4 bases to trimming and J lost 3 bases, with 10 bases between them. The CDR3 is CASSSDLDYNEQFF. The CDR3 bases are TGTGCCAGCAGTTCTGACCTAGACTACAATGAGCAGTTCTTC.

The chain uses TRBV28 and TRBJ2-7; 10 positions agree with TRBD2. The CDR3 is 13 amino acids. Germline-derived CDR1 and CDR2 are MDHEN and SYDVKM. The V gene end was trimmed by 8 bases and the J gene end by 4 bases; junction bases not matched to a gene: 5. The CDR3 here is CASSLAGSYEQYF. DNA for the CDR3: TGTGCCAGCTCACTAGCGGGAAGTTACGAGCAGTACTTC.

The CDR3 is CASSPLITYTDTQYF. The CDR3 nucleotides read TGTGCCAGCAGCCCCCTGATCACCTACACAGATACGCAGTATTTT. This chain uses TRBV13 with TRBJ2-3; D call uncertain. Trimming stripped 5 bases from V and 2 bases from J, with 14 bases between. Per germline, CDR1 PRHDT and CDR2 FYEKMQ (reference sequence). CDR3 length: 15 residues.

The gene calls are TRBV7-9 and TRBJ2-2; weak D call: TRBD2 (6 bases). Germline V gene sequence: CDR1 SEHNR, CDR2 FQNEAQ (reference sequence). This CDR3 is 16 amino acids long. Trimming removed 2 bases at V and 0 bases at J, with 10 bases between. CDR3 sequence (DNA): TGTGCCAGCAGCTTACCGGGACTGGCGAACACCGGGGAGCTGTTTTTT. As protein: CASSLPGLANTGELFF.

This chain uses TRBV9 with TRBJ2-1; D may be TRBD1 (5 bases). The CDR3 contains 17 residues. V lost 0 bases and J lost 0, with 13 bases in between. The germline gives CDR1 SGDLS, CDR2 YYNGEE. The CDR3 region has the DNA TGTGCCAGCAGCGTAGGGCCAGGGCCTAGCTCCTACAATGAGCAGTTCTTC. Protein product: CASSVGPGPSSYNEQFF.

The rearrangement joins TRBV29-1 to TRBJ2-7; perhaps TRBD2 as D (6 bases). Trimming removed 7 bases at V and 4 bases at J, with 14 bases between. Germline V CDR1 and CDR2: SQVTM, ANQGSEA. CDR3 length: 12 residues. As DNA, the CDR3 is TGCAGCGCCGGAGGGTTTTCGTACGAGCAGTACTTC. This gives the protein CSAGGFSYEQYF.

The chain combines TRBV28 with TRBJ1-1; a weak D match, TRBD1 (6 bases). Trimming removed 5 bases at V and 6 bases at J, with 13 bases between. Germline CDR1 MDHEN, CDR2 SYDVKM. CDR3 length: 13 amino acids. The CDR3 loop reads CASSTHRVPEAFF. The CDR3 DNA follows: TGTGCCAGCAGTACTCACAGGGTCCCTGAAGCTTTCTTT.

V is TRBV6-5 and J is TRBJ2-5; the match to TRBD2 covers 14 bases. Germline assignment: CDR1 MNHEY and CDR2 SVGAGI. The CDR3 has 15 amino acids. V gave up 6 bases and J gave up 4 bases; unmatched junction bases: 4. The CDR3 region is CASRLGLAGGETQYF. For the CDR3, the DNA is TGTGCCAGCAGACTCGGACTAGCGGGAGGAGAGACCCAGTACTTC.

This clone was observed a single time. The chain links TRBV7-5 to TRBJ2-1; the table's D gene call, TRBD2, was not cross checked with the DNA. TRBV7-5 is flagged as a pseudogene. The CDR3 is 15 amino acids. The CDR3 sequence is CVRSLEFGGYNEQFF. The DNA for the CDR3 is TGTGTCAGAAGCTTAGAGTTCGGCGGATACAATGAGCAGTTCTTC.

The chain carries TRBV7-2 and TRBJ1-3; 7 nucleotides line up with TRBD1. Per the germline V gene, CDR1 is SGHTA and CDR2 is FQGNSA. This CDR3 is 17 amino acids long. After removal of 5 bases from V and 0 bases from J, the junction contained 10 bases not matched to a gene. CDR3 loop: CASSPRTGLDSGNTIYF. DNA for the CDR3: TGTGCCAGCAGCCCCCGGACAGGTTTGGACTCTGGAAACACCATATATTTT.

This chain joins TRBV21-1 and TRBJ1-2; TRBD1 reflects the table's D call only, with no check against the DNA. TRBV21-1 is flagged as a pseudogene. The CDR3 spans 14 residues. The CDR3 DNA reads as TGTGCCAGCAGCAAAGTTCGACAGCTCTATGGCTACACCTTC. Translating it yields CASSKVRQLYGYTF.

V gene TRBV7-2 combines with J gene TRBJ1-6; no clear D gene. Germline lookup yields CDR1 SGHTA and CDR2 FQGNSA. V was cut by 6 bases and J by 7 bases, with 16 bases left in between. The CDR3 extends over 15 amino acids. CDR3 residues: CASRPRAYANSPLHF. The CDR3 nucleotides are TGTGCCAGCAGGCCCCGAGCGTACGCAAATTCACCCCTCCACTTT.

The chain couples TRBV11-3 to TRBJ2-5; 12 nucleotides match TRBD2. Germline CDR1 reads SGHNT; CDR2 reads YENEEA. V lost 4 bases and J lost 4; bases outside the gene matches: 13. The CDR3 totals 18 residues. CDR3 sequence (DNA): TGTGCCAGCAGCTCTGGGGCGGGGACTAGCGGGTATGGAGAGACCCAGTACTTC. Amino acids: CASSSGAGTSGYGETQYF.

The chain couples TRBV28 to TRBJ1-3; no reliable D call. The CDR3 totals 14 residues. The germline V and J ends were trimmed by 3 bases and 0 bases, with 6 bases remaining between them. The V gene's germline CDR1 is MDHEN and CDR2 SYDVKM. In DNA form, the CDR3 reads TGTGCCAGCAGTTTTGGTAGCTCTGGAAACACCATATATTTT. It is translated as CASSFGSSGNTIYF.

This chain joins TRBV5-1 and TRBJ1-2, with TRBD1 matching over 11 bases. J lost 4 bases, V lost 7 bases, and 9 bases had no gene match. This CDR3 has 15 residues. Germline assignment: CDR1 SGHRS and CDR2 YFSETQ. CDR3 sequence: CASRFVGQGGYGYTF. The CDR3 region has the DNA TGCGCCAGCCGTTTCGTGGGACAGGGGGGCTATGGCTACACCTTC.

The genes are TRBV6-1 and TRBJ2-1; TRBD1 is a possible D gene (7 bases). Trimming pared 1 base from V and 2 bases from J, leaving 9 bases between. The CDR3 runs 15 residues. Germline values: CDR1 MNHNS, CDR2 SASEGT. DNA of the CDR3: TGTGCCAGCAGTGAAGGGAGGGGGCCCTACAATGAGCAGTTCTTC. Translation: CASSEGRGPYNEQFF.

J is TRBJ1-1 and V is TRBV6-5; 7 nucleotides agree with TRBD1. Germline V gene sequence: CDR1 MNHEY, CDR2 SVGAGI. The CDR3 has 14 residues. V was pared by 5 bases and J by 1 base, with 4 bases of the junction left unmatched. CDR3 sequence: CASSTTGTNTEAFF. The CDR3 nucleotides read TGTGCCAGCAGTACGACAGGGACGAACACTGAAGCTTTCTTT.

The V and J genes are TRBV4-3 and TRBJ2-3; a possible D gene is TRBD2 (6 bases). V lost 4 bases, J lost 0 bases, and 14 bases lay in between. The CDR3 totals 16 residues. Per germline, CDR1 LGHNA and CDR2 YSLEER. The chain's CDR3 is CASSPQRASSTDTQYF. DNA of the CDR3: TGCGCCAGCAGCCCTCAGCGGGCGTCTAGCACAGATACGCAGTATTTT.

This chain joins TRBV2 and TRBJ1-5; tentative D call: TRBD1 (6 bases). V was clipped by 8 bases and J by 0 bases, with 8 bases between them. The CDR3 covers 13 residues. Germline CDR1 and CDR2: SNHLY and FYNNEI. CDR3 in DNA: TGTGCCAGCCAGGGGAGTAGCAATCAGCCCCAGCATTTT. The encoded protein is CASQGSSNQPQHF.

This clone showed up just a few times. The J gene is TRBJ1-1, the V gene TRBV5-4; 10 bases are shared with TRBD1. Germline lookup yields CDR1 SGHNT and CDR2 YYREEE (reference sequence). The trim removed 4 bases at V and 5 bases at J, leaving 11 bases unmatched. The CDR3 sequence is 16 residues long. CDR3 in amino acids: CASSVPPGQGMTEAFF. The CDR3 bases are TGTGCCAGCAGCGTTCCTCCGGGACAGGGGATGACTGAAGCTTTCTTT.